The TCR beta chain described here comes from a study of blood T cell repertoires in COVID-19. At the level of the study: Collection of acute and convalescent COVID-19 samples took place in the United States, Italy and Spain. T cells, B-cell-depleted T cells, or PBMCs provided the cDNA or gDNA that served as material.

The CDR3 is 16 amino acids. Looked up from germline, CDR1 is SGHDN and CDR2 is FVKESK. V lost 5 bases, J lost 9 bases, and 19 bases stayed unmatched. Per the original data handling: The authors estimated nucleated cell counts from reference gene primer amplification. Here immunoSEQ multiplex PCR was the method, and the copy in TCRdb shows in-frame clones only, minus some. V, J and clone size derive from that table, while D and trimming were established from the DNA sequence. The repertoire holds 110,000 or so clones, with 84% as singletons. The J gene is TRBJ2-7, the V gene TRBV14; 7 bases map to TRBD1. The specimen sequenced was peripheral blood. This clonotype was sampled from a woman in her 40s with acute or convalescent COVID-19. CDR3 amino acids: CASSGAPRGLSLAQYF. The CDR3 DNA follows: TGTGCCAGCAGCGGGGCCCCGAGGGGGCTGTCCTTGGCGCAGTACTTC.